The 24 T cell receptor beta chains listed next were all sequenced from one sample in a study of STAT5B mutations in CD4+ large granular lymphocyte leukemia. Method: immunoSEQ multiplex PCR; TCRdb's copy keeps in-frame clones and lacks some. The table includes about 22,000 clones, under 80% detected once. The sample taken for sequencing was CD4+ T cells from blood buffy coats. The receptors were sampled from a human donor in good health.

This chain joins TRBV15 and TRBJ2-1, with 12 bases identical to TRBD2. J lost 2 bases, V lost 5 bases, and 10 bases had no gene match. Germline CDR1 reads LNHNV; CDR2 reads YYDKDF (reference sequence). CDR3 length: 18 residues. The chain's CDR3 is CATSPRTSGKVAYNEQFF. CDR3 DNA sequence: TGTGCCACCAGCCCTAGGACTAGCGGGAAGGTGGCCTACAATGAGCAGTTCTTC.

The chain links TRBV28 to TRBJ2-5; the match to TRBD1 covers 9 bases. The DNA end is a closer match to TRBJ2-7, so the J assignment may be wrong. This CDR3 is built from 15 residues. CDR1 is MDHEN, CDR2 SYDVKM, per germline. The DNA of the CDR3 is TGTGCCAGCAGTCCAGCCGGGACAGGGCGAAACGAGCAGTACTTC. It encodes CASSPAGTGRNEQYF.

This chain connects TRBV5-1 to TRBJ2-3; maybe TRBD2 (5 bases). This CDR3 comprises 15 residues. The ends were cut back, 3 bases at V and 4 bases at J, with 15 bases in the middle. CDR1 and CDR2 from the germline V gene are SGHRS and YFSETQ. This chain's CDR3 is CASSYLGLESDTQYF. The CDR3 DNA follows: TGCGCCAGCAGCTACCTCGGACTTGAATCAGATACGCAGTATTTT.

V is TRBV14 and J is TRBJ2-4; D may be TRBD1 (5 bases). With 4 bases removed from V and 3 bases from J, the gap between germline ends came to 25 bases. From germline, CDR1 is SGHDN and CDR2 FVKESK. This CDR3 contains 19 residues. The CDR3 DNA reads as TGTGCCAGCAGCCTCAAGGGGATAATAGGACGTCTAAGCAAAAACATTCAGTACTTC. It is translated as CASSLKGIIGRLSKNIQYF. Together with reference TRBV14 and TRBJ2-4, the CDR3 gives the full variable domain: EAGVTQFPSHSVIEKGQTVTLRCDPISGHDNLYWYRRVMGKEIKFLLHFVKESKQDESGMPNNRFLAERTGGTYSTLKVQPAELEDSGVYFCASSLKGIIGRLSKNIQYFGAGTRLSVL.

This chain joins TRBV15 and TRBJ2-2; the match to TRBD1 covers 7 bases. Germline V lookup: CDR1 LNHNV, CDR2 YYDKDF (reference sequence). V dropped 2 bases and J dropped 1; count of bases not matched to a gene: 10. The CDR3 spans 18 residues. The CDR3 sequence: CATSRRGQTKLNTGELFF. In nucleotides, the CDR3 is TGTGCCACCAGCAGAAGGGGACAGACTAAGTTGAACACCGGGGAGCTGTTTTTT.

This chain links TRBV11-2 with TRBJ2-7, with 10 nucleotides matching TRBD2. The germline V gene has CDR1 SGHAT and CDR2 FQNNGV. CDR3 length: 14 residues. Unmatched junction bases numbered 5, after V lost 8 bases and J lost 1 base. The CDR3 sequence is CASAVTSGSYEQYF. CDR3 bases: TGTGCCAGCGCCGTGACTAGCGGGTCCTACGAGCAGTACTTC.

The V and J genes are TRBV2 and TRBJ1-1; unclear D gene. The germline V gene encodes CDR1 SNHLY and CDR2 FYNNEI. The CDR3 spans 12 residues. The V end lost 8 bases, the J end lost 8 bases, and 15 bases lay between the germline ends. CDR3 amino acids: CASASSRFEAFF. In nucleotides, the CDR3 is TGTGCCAGCGCCTCGTCTCGTTTCGAAGCTTTCTTT.

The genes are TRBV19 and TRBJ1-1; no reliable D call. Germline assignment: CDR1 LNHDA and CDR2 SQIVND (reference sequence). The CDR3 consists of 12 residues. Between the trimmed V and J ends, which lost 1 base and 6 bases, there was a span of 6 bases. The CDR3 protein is CASSIGGAEAFF. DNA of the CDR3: TGTGCCAGTAGTATAGGAGGAGCTGAAGCTTTCTTT.

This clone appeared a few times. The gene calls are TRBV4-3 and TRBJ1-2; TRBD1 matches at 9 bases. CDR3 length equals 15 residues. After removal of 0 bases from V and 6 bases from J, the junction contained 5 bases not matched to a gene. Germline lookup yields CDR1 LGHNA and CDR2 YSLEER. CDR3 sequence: CASSQEWDRANGYTF. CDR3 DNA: TGCGCCAGCAGCCAAGAGTGGGACAGGGCTAATGGCTACACCTTC.

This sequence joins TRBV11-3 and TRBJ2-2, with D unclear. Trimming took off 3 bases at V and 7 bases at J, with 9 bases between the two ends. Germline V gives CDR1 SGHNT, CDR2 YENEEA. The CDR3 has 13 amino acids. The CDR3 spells CASSFGPNGELFF. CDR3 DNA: TGTGCCAGCAGCTTCGGACCGAACGGGGAGCTGTTTTTT. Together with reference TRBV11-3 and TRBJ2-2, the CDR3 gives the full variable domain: EAGVVQSPRYKIIEKKQPVAFWCNPISGHNTLYWYLQNLGQGPELLIRYENEEAVDDSQLPKDRFSAERLKGVDSTLKIQPAELGDSAVYLCASSFGPNGELFFGEGSRLTVL.

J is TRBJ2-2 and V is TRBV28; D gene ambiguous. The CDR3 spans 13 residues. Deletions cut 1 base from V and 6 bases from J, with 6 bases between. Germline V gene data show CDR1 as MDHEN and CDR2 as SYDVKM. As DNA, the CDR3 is TGTGCCAGCAGTTTATTGGCCTCCGGGGAGCTGTTTTTT. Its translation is CASSLLASGELFF.

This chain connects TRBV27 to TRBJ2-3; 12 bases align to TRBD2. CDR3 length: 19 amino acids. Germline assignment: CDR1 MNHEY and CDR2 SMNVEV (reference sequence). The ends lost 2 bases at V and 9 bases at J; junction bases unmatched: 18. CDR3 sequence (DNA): TGTGCCAGCAGTTTAGGGCCCGCAGCTAGCGGGAGGGTAGGGGGGACGCAGTATTTT. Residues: CASSLGPAASGRVGGTQYF.

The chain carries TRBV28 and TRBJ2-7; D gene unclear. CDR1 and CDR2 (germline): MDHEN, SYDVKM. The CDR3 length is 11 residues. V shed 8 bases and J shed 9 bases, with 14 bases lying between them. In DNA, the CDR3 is TGTGCCAGCGGTCTCCCCAGGTGGCAGTACTTC. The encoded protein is CASGLPRWQYF.

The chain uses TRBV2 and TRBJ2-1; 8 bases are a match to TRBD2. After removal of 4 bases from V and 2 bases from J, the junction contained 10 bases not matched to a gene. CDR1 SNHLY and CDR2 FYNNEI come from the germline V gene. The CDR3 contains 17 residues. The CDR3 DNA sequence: TGTGCCAGCAGTGTCATTGCGGGAGGAGGTCCCTACAATGAGCAGTTCTTC. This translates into CASSVIAGGGPYNEQFF.

In DNA, the CDR3 is TGTGCCAGCAGCTTAGATGGGAGATGGGGGGATGGTGAAAAACTGTTTTTT. The encoded protein is CASSLDGRWGDGEKLFF. This chain joins TRBV7-9 and TRBJ1-4, with D maybe TRBD1 (5 bases). Per the germline V gene, CDR1 is SEHNR and CDR2 is FQNEAQ (reference sequence). The CDR3 consists of 17 residues. Trimming stripped 1 base from V and 7 bases from J, with 19 bases between.

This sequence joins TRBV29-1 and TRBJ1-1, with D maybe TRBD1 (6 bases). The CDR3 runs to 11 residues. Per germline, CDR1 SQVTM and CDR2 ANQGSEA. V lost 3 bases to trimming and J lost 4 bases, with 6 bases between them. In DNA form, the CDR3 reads TGCAGCGTTGACAGGGGCACTGAAGCTTTCTTT. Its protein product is CSVDRGTEAFF.

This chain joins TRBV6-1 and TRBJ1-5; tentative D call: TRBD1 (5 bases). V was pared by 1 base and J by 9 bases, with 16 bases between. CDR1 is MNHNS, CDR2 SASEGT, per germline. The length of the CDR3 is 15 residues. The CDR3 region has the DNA TGTGCCAGCAGTGAAGTGGGACGGGACTTGGGGCCCCAGCATTTT. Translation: CASSEVGRDLGPQHF.

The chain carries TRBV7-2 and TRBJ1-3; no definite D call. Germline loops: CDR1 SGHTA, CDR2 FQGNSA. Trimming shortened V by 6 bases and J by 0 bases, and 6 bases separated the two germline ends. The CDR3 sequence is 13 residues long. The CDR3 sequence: CASSEASGNTIYF. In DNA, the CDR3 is TGTGCCAGCAGTGAGGCCTCTGGAAACACCATATATTTT.

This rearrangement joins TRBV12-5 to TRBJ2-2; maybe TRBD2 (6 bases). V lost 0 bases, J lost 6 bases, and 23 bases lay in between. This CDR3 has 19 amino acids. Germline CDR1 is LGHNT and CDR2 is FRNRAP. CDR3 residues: CASGLVQGVGSLRPGELFF. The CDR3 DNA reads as TGTGCTAGTGGTTTGGTCCAGGGTGTCGGGAGTCTACGCCCCGGGGAGCTGTTTTTT.

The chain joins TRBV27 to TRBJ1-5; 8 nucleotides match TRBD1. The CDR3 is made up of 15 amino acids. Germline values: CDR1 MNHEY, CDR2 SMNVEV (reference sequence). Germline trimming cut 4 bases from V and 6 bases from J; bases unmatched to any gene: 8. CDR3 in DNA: TGTGCCAGCAGTTCAGGGCAGGGGGCTGGTCAGCCCCAGCATTTT. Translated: CASSSGQGAGQPQHF.

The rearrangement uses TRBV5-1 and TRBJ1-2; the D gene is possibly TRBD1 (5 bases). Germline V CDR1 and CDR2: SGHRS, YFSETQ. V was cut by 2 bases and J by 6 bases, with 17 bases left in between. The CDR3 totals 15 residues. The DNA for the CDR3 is TGCGCCAGCAGCTTAGGGGTACCCGGTACGGATGGCTACACCTTC. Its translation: CASSLGVPGTDGYTF.

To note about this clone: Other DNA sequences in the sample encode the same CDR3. The CDR3, as DNA: TGTGCCAGCAGTTTCGGAGTCGATGGCTACACCTTC. It specifies CASSFGVDGYTF. The chain combines TRBV28 with TRBJ1-2; D uncertain. Germline CDR1 reads MDHEN; CDR2 reads SYDVKM. Trimming cost V 3 bases and J 6 bases, with 8 bases left between them. The CDR3 is 12 residues long.

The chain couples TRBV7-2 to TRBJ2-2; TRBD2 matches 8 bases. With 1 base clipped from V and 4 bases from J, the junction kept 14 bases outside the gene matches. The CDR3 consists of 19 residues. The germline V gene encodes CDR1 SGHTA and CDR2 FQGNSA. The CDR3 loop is CASSLVVRLASLGTGELFF. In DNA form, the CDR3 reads TGTGCCAGCAGCTTAGTAGTCCGACTAGCGAGTTTAGGCACCGGGGAGCTGTTTTTT.

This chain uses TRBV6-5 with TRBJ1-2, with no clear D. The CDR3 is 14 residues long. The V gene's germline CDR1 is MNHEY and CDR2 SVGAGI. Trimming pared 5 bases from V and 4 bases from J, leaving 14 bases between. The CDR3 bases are TGTGCCAGCAGTGCCGTGGCGGAGGGCTATGGCTACACCTTC. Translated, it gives CASSAVAEGYGYTF.